One and the same sample provided the 26 T cell receptor beta chains below, sequenced in a study of cytomegalovirus exposure and HLA in healthy donors. The PCR ran on 60 Vbeta and 13 Jbeta primers. The table came from immunoSEQ multiplex PCR; TCRdb's copy has only in-frame clones and leaves some out. The specimen's table records about 170,000 clones. Sequencing input: PBMCs. The receptor source for this set is a young woman in good health and CMV-seropositive.

The chain uses TRBV5-6 and TRBJ1-2, with 10 bases lining up with TRBD1. The CDR3 is 14 amino acids. Germline CDR1 is SGHDT and CDR2 is YYEEEE. The junction had 10 bases not matched to a gene; V was cut back by 6 bases and J by 8 bases. The DNA of the CDR3 is TGTGCCAGCACCAACCCCGGGACAGGGGACGGCTACACCTTC. Its translation: CASTNPGTGDGYTF.

Concerning this clone itself: Mismatch with germline at one junction end may stem from a read error. The chain joins TRBV2 to TRBJ2-7; 8 bases are a match to TRBD2. CDR1 SNHLY and CDR2 FYNNEI come from the germline V gene. CDR3 length: 14 residues. CDR3 bases: TGTGCTAGCACCCGGGAAGCGGGAGAACGGGAGCAGTACTTC. It encodes CASTREAGEREQYF.

The gene calls are TRBV30 and TRBJ2-5, with D possibly TRBD2 on 5 matching bases. Per germline, CDR1 GTSNPN and CDR2 SVGIG (reference sequence). The ends were cut back, 0 bases at V and 5 bases at J, with 7 bases in the middle. This CDR3 comprises 12 residues. The CDR3 DNA sequence: TGTGCCTGGAGTGTACGGAGGGAGACCCAGTACTTC. Amino acids: CAWSVRRETQYF.

The chain couples TRBV27 to TRBJ2-3; 12 bases are shared with TRBD2. The CDR3 covers 15 residues. CDR1 is MNHEY, CDR2 SMNVEV, per germline (reference sequence). The V gene end was trimmed by 3 bases and the J gene end by 9 bases; junction bases not matched to a gene: 7. The CDR3 region has the DNA TGTGCCAGCAGTTTCTCTAGCGGGGGGGCCGGAACGCAGTATTTT. Residues: CASSFSSGGAGTQYF.

A note on this clone: Relative to the germline gene, one junction end is altered; a read error may explain this. V is TRBV18 and J is TRBJ2-4; no definite D call. CDR1 is KGHSH, CDR2 LQKENI, per germline. This CDR3 has 16 amino acids. This CDR3 reads CASSPVAAIAKNIQYF. The CDR3 DNA is TGTGCCAGCTCACCGGTGGCAGCCATAGCCAAAAACATTCAGTACTTT.

The chain carries TRBV6-1 and TRBJ1-1, with TRBD1 as a possible D gene (6 bases). The CDR3 is 12 amino acids. Germline V gene lookup returns CDR1 MNHNS and CDR2 SASEGT. Trimming took off 7 bases at V and 7 bases at J, with 13 bases between the two ends. The DNA for the CDR3 is TGTGCCAGCATGGGGGCACCACATGAAGCTTTCTTT. It codes for CASMGAPHEAFF.

The chain combines TRBV5-4 with TRBJ1-1; D gene unclear. This CDR3 is built from 12 residues. V lost 4 bases and J 5 bases, leaving 9 bases between the germline ends. Per germline, CDR1 SGHNT and CDR2 YYREEE (reference sequence). The CDR3 nucleotides are TGTGCCAGCAGCCTGACACATACTGAAGCTTTCTTT. Translating gives CASSLTHTEAFF.

The chain is built from TRBV15 and TRBJ2-1, with 10 nucleotides matching TRBD2. After removal of 3 bases from V and 2 bases from J, the junction contained 4 bases not matched to a gene. The CDR3 sequence is 16 residues long. The germline V gene encodes CDR1 LNHNV and CDR2 YYDKDF (reference sequence). In DNA form, the CDR3 reads TGTGCCACCAGCAGGGAAACTAGCGGGGCCTACAATGAGCAGTTCTTC. Translating gives CATSRETSGAYNEQFF.

The CDR3 DNA reads as TGTGCCAGCAGCTTAGGGGGACAGAATGTCTACGAGCAGTACTTC. It specifies CASSLGGQNVYEQYF. The rearrangement joins TRBV7-8 to TRBJ2-7; 7 bases line up with TRBD1. The CDR3 is 15 amino acids. Trimming cost V 1 base and J 3 bases; bases outside gene matches: 6. Germline loops: CDR1 SGHVS, CDR2 FQNEAQ.

J is TRBJ2-2 and V is TRBV30, with 9 bases fitting TRBD2. The CDR3 length is 13 residues. J was trimmed by 3 bases and V by 5 bases; bases with no gene match: 1. Germline V gene lookup returns CDR1 GTSNPN and CDR2 SVGIG (reference sequence). In DNA, the CDR3 is TGTGCCTGGTCTAGCGGGGACACCGGGGAGCTGTTTTTT. This sequence encodes CAWSSGDTGELFF.

The CDR3: CAISDGRGTVTEAFF. The CDR3 bases are TGTGCCATCAGTGACGGTCGGGGGACGGTCACTGAAGCTTTCTTT. This chain joins TRBV10-3 and TRBJ1-1, with a possible D match to TRBD1 (5 bases). Germline CDR1 ENHRY, CDR2 SYGVKD. CDR3 length equals 15 residues. V shed 3 bases and J shed 4 bases, with 15 bases lying between them.

The chain combines TRBV7-2 with TRBJ1-6; no reliable D call. Germline-derived CDR1 and CDR2 are SGHTA and FQGNSA. This CDR3 has 15 residues. The V end was cut by 1 base, the J end by 4 bases, with 8 bases between. The DNA for the CDR3 is TGTGCCAGCAGCTTAGGCGGGTCGTATAATTCACCCCTCCACTTT. Translating it yields CASSLGGSYNSPLHF.

The rearrangement links TRBV5-1 to TRBJ2-1; D may be TRBD2 (6 bases). Germline CDR1 and CDR2: SGHRS and YFSETQ. This CDR3 is built from 16 residues. V gave up 1 base and J gave up 3 bases, with 14 bases separating them. CDR3 in DNA: TGCGCCAGCAGCTTGCCCCGGGACTGGTACTACAATGAGCAGTTCTTC. The encoded protein is CASSLPRDWYYNEQFF. Supplemented by reference TRBV5-1 and TRBJ2-1, the full variable domain reads KAGVTQTPRYLIKTRGQQVTLSCSPISGHRSVSWYQQTPGQGLQFLFEYFSETQRNKGNFPGRFSGRQFSNSRSEMNVSTLELGDSALYLCASSLPRDWYYNEQFFGPGTRLTVL.

This chain connects TRBV2 to TRBJ2-1; D may be TRBD1 (5 bases). Germline V gene lookup returns CDR1 SNHLY and CDR2 FYNNEI. CDR3 length: 16 amino acids. V lost 6 bases, J lost 7 bases, and 22 bases lay in between. CDR3 sequence (DNA): TGTGCCAGCAGCGCCCAGGGTGGCTCCGAAGGTAATGAGCAGTTCTTC. Amino acids: CASSAQGGSEGNEQFF.

The J gene is TRBJ2-7, the V gene TRBV7-3; a weak D match, TRBD2 (5 bases). Germline values: CDR1 SGHTA, CDR2 FQGTGA. The CDR3 loop spans 13 amino acids. V was pared by 4 bases and J by 2 bases, with 9 bases between. CDR3: CASSSGITYEQYF. The CDR3 DNA reads TGTGCCAGCAGCTCCGGGATCACCTACGAGCAGTACTTC.

V and J are TRBV2 and TRBJ2-1; no clear D. Per the germline V gene, CDR1 is SNHLY and CDR2 is FYNNEI. Trimming cost V 6 bases and J 5 bases, with 14 bases left between them. The CDR3 totals 14 residues. The CDR3 here is CASSLVVLHNEQFF. In DNA, the CDR3 is TGTGCCAGCAGCCTCGTCGTACTCCACAATGAGCAGTTCTTC.

This chain links TRBV13 with TRBJ1-3; TRBD1 matches at 7 bases. Per germline, CDR1 PRHDT and CDR2 FYEKMQ (reference sequence). The junction had 15 bases not matched to a gene; V was cut back by 7 bases and J by 6 bases. This CDR3 region has 16 residues. CDR3 DNA: TGTGCCAGCACCGAAACCTGGAGGGGGCCGGCAAACACCATATATTTT. Protein: CASTETWRGPANTIYF.

This chain links TRBV5-6 with TRBJ1-2; perhaps TRBD1 as D (5 bases). Germline V CDR1 and CDR2: SGHDT, YYEEEE. Trimming left V 0 bases short and J 6 bases short, with 15 bases between. This CDR3 has 15 residues. The CDR3 sequence is CASSLAGGLLNGYTF. For the CDR3, the DNA is TGTGCCAGCAGCTTGGCTGGGGGACTGCTTAATGGCTACACCTTC.

The chain joins TRBV19 to TRBJ2-7; TRBD2 aligns across 8 bases. Germline CDR1 LNHDA, CDR2 SQIVND (reference sequence). Unmatched junction bases numbered 9, after V lost 2 bases and J lost 9 bases. The CDR3 has 14 residues. In DNA form, the CDR3 reads TGTGCCAGTAGTATACCCGGACTAGCATGGCGGCAGTACTTC. The encoded protein is CASSIPGLAWRQYF.

The chain has TRBV6-6 and TRBJ1-1; tentative D call: TRBD1 (6 bases). Germline V CDR1 and CDR2: MNHNY, SVGAGI (reference sequence). Trimming pared 6 bases from V and 1 base from J, leaving 18 bases between. This CDR3 comprises 16 residues. CDR3 protein: CASSSAGQPTNTEAFF. CDR3 in DNA: TGTGCCAGCAGCTCAGCCGGACAGCCAACGAACACTGAAGCTTTCTTT.

The chain recombines TRBV4-1 with TRBJ1-2; a weak D match, TRBD1 (6 bases). In germline, CDR1 is MGHRA, CDR2 YSYEKL. The CDR3 contains 18 residues. V was shortened by 1 base and J by 4 bases, with 22 bases between the two germline ends. DNA of the CDR3: TGCGCCAGCAGCCAAGCCTCGCCGGCCACAGGGTCGGGCTATGGCTACACCTTC. It translates to CASSQASPATGSGYGYTF.

The CDR3 region has the DNA TGTGCCAGTAGTCCCGGACAGTACACAGATACGCAGTATTTT. This gives the protein CASSPGQYTDTQYF. The chain employs TRBV19 and TRBJ2-3; tentative D call: TRBD1 (6 bases). Trimming shortened V by 5 bases and J by 2 bases, and 11 bases separated the two germline ends. This CDR3 spans 14 amino acids. Per germline, CDR1 LNHDA and CDR2 SQIVND (reference sequence).

The chain is built from TRBV5-4 and TRBJ2-3; 11 bases align to TRBD1. The CDR3 is 15 amino acids. Germline CDR1 reads SGHNT; CDR2 reads YYREEE (reference sequence). The J segment lost 4 bases and the V segment lost 1 base, leaving 2 bases of the junction unmatched. CDR3 sequence (DNA): TGTGCCAGCAGCTTGCCGGGACAGGGGGCAGATACGCAGTATTTT. This sequence encodes CASSLPGQGADTQYF.

This sequence joins TRBV5-6 and TRBJ1-4, with D maybe TRBD1 (6 bases). CDR1 SGHDT and CDR2 YYEEEE come from the germline V gene. Trimming took off 3 bases at V and 1 base at J, with 22 bases between the two ends. The CDR3 extends over 19 amino acids. The CDR3 is CASSSYFEGQKRTNEKLFF. The CDR3 nucleotides read TGTGCCAGCAGCTCCTACTTTGAAGGACAGAAACGAACTAATGAAAAACTGTTTTTT.

The V and J genes are TRBV29-1 and TRBJ2-1, with a tentative D call TRBD2 (5 bases). Germline CDR1 SQVTM, CDR2 ANQGSEA. This CDR3 contains 13 residues. Trimming stripped 4 bases from V and 12 bases from J, with 19 bases between. The CDR3 here is CSVVTDYPLGQFF. CDR3 bases: TGCAGCGTTGTAACTGACTATCCCCTGGGGCAGTTCTTC.

The chain couples TRBV6-1 to TRBJ2-5; 13 bases agree with TRBD2. The CDR3 sequence is 15 residues long. V shed 4 bases and J 5 bases; nucleotides not matched to a gene: 4. Germline V gives CDR1 MNHNS, CDR2 SASEGT. CDR3 nucleotide sequence: TGTGCCAGCAGTGTACTAGCGGGGGGGGCGGAGACCCAGTACTTC. Translating it yields CASSVLAGGAETQYF.